The 30 T cell receptor beta chains below come from one sample, sequenced in a study of T cell changes during pregnancy in multiple sclerosis. Clones were sequenced by immunoSEQ multiplex PCR, and TCRdb holds only the in-frame ones, with some missing. The table shows roughly 40,000 clones, with 85% to 95% occurring only once. Source: peripheral blood, taken before pregnancy. All receptors come from a female donor with multiple sclerosis, enrolled in a pregnancy study.

The V and J genes are TRBV6-5 and TRBJ2-1; the D gene is possibly TRBD2 (5 bases). The CDR3 is made up of 15 amino acids. In germline, CDR1 is MNHEY, CDR2 SVGAGI. V gave up 6 bases and J gave up 3 bases, with 15 bases separating them. CDR3 region: CASSTLAGLYNEQFF. Here the CDR3 DNA reads TGTGCCAGCAGCACCCTAGCAGGTCTCTACAATGAGCAGTTCTTC.

The chain recombines TRBV2 with TRBJ1-6; TRBD1 matches at 8 bases. V was pared by 7 bases and J by 10 bases, with 9 bases of the junction left unmatched. Germline CDR1 is SNHLY and CDR2 is FYNNEI. This CDR3 has 14 amino acids. CDR3 DNA sequence: TGTGCCAGCAATCCCGGACAGGGCGGCTCACCCCTCCACTTT. This gives the protein CASNPGQGGSPLHF.

This sequence joins TRBV27 and TRBJ1-5; 10 bases line up with TRBD1. The CDR3 extends over 16 amino acids. The germline CDR1 and CDR2 sequences are MNHEY and SMNVEV (reference sequence). V shed 0 bases, J shed 4 bases, and the junction held 3 bases outside the gene matches. CDR3 sequence: CASSLSGQGTNQPQHF. The CDR3 coding sequence is TGTGCCAGCAGTTTATCGGGACAGGGGACAAATCAGCCCCAGCATTTT.

The rearrangement uses TRBV29-1 and TRBJ2-7, with a tentative D call TRBD1 (6 bases). With 2 bases removed from V and 4 bases from J, the gap between germline ends came to 21 bases. The germline CDR1 and CDR2 sequences are SQVTM and ANQGSEA. CDR3 length: 16 amino acids. The CDR3 bases are TGCAGCGTTGAACTCAATGGGCAGGGGACAATGTACGAGCAGTACTTC. It codes for CSVELNGQGTMYEQYF.

The V call is TRBV2, the J call TRBJ2-1; TRBD2 aligns across 12 bases. The CDR3 is 15 residues long. Germline trimming cut 6 bases from V and 8 bases from J; bases unmatched to any gene: 8. Germline CDR1 reads SNHLY; CDR2 reads FYNNEI. For the CDR3, the DNA is TGTGCCAGCAGACTGCTAGCGGGAGGGCCCTATGAGCAGTTCTTC. Its translation: CASRLLAGGPYEQFF. The full variable domain, in which reference TRBV2 and TRBJ2-1 provide the parts outside the CDR3, is EPEVTQTPSHQVTQMGQEVILRCVPISNHLYFYWYRQILGQKVEFLVSFYNNEISEKSEIFDDQFSVERPDGSNFTLKIRSTKLEDSAMYFCASRLLAGGPYEQFFGPGTRLTVL.

V is TRBV25-1 and J is TRBJ1-3; 7 nucleotides agree with TRBD1. This CDR3 has 15 amino acids. CDR1 and CDR2 (germline): MGHDK, SYGVNS. V gave up 6 bases and J gave up 4 bases; unmatched junction bases: 9. CDR3 DNA: TGTGCCAGCAGCCCCGAGGGGGCCACCGGAAACACCATATATTTT. Its translation is CASSPEGATGNTIYF.

The chain has TRBV19 and TRBJ1-3; D is uncertain. The germline CDR1 and CDR2 sequences are LNHDA and SQIVND (reference sequence). The V and J ends lost 3 bases and 0 bases respectively, with 15 bases between them. The CDR3 runs to 17 residues. For the CDR3, the DNA is TGTGCCAGTAGTATTACAGCGACGGGAAACTCTGGAAACACCATATATTTT. Amino acids: CASSITATGNSGNTIYF.

The V call is TRBV4-1, the J call TRBJ2-3; D is uncertain. CDR1 is MGHRA and CDR2 is YSYEKL in the germline V gene. Trimming shortened V by 0 bases and J by 2 bases, and 15 bases separated the two germline ends. CDR3 length: 17 amino acids. The CDR3 region is CASSQDLRRSDTDTQYF. The CDR3 DNA sequence: TGCGCCAGCAGCCAAGATCTGCGACGGAGTGACACAGATACGCAGTATTTT.

The rearrangement links TRBV28 to TRBJ2-3; 8 bases are shared with TRBD1. Looked up from germline, CDR1 is MDHEN and CDR2 is SYDVKM. J gave up 1 base and V 5 bases, and 11 bases lay outside the gene matches. This CDR3 has 17 amino acids. The CDR3 DNA reads as TGTGCCAGCAGTGCACCCGGCAGGGGGCCAGGCACAGATACGCAGTATTTT. Protein product: CASSAPGRGPGTDTQYF.

This sequence joins TRBV21-1 and TRBJ2-5; the table names TRBD2, a call not compared with the DNA. TRBV21-1 is recorded as a pseudogene. This CDR3 has 22 amino acids. The CDR3 DNA sequence: TGTGCCAGCAGCAAAGATCTGTTGGACAGGACTAGCGGGAGATTGGTAGTGGAGACCCAGTACTTC. This translates into CASSKDLLDRTSGRLVVETQYF.

The chain has TRBV7-3 and TRBJ2-5; D is perhaps TRBD1 (6 bases). CDR3 size: 13 residues. The germline V and J ends were trimmed by 4 bases and 6 bases, with 12 bases remaining between them. Germline V lookup: CDR1 SGHTA, CDR2 FQGTGA. CDR3 residues: CASSSGDAQTQYF. The CDR3, as DNA: TGTGCCAGCAGCTCAGGGGATGCCCAGACCCAGTACTTC. Based on the CDR3 plus reference TRBV7-3 and TRBJ2-5, the full variable domain is GAGVSQTPSNKVTEKGKYVELRCDPISGHTALYWYRQSLGQGPEFLIYFQGTGAADDSGLPNDRFFAVRPEGSVSTLKIQRTERGDSAVYLCASSSGDAQTQYFGPGTRLLVL.

The gene calls are TRBV10-1 and TRBJ1-2, with 9 bases aligning to TRBD1. Germline V CDR1 and CDR2: WNHNN, SYGVQD (reference sequence). Trimming at V came to 5 bases and at J to 8 bases, leaving 6 bases not matched to a gene. This CDR3 has 13 residues. DNA of the CDR3: TGCGCCAGCAGTTCGGGACAGGGAGACGGCTACACCTTC. It encodes CASSSGQGDGYTF.

The V call is TRBV5-1, the J call TRBJ2-3, with 14 positions matching TRBD2. There are 15 residues in the CDR3. V was pared by 1 base and J by 6 bases, with 1 base of the junction left unmatched. The germline gives CDR1 SGHRS, CDR2 YFSETQ. In DNA, the CDR3 is TGCGCCAGCAGCTTGAGACTAGCGGGGGGGGATACGCAGTATTTT. Residues: CASSLRLAGGDTQYF.

The chain recombines TRBV11-1 with TRBJ2-7; 8 bases are shared with TRBD2. CDR1 is SGHAT, CDR2 FQDESV, per germline (reference sequence). V dropped 5 bases and J dropped 0; count of bases not matched to a gene: 6. There are 15 residues in the CDR3. CDR3 in amino acids: CASSVWGTSSYEQYF. CDR3 sequence (DNA): TGTGCCAGCAGCGTCTGGGGGACTAGCTCCTACGAGCAGTACTTC.

The chain recombines TRBV4-2 with TRBJ1-4; 7 bases match TRBD1. Unmatched junction bases numbered 8, after V lost 2 bases and J lost 8 bases. The CDR3 covers 15 residues. Looked up from germline, CDR1 is LGHNA and CDR2 is YNFKEQ. As DNA, the CDR3 is TGTGCCAGCAGCCAAAGAGTCCAGGACAGGGAAAAACTGTTTTTT. It encodes CASSQRVQDREKLFF.

The chain has TRBV4-1 and TRBJ2-7; 9 bases fit TRBD1. The J segment lost 5 bases and the V segment lost 3 bases, leaving 8 bases of the junction unmatched. The germline gives CDR1 MGHRA, CDR2 YSYEKL. The CDR3 is 15 residues long. CDR3 nucleotide sequence: TGCGCCAGCAGCCATCCGGGACAGGGTGGCAACGAGCAGTACTTC. Its protein product is CASSHPGQGGNEQYF.

The chain recombines TRBV27 with TRBJ1-1, with D unresolved. The CDR3 is 14 amino acids. Germline V gene sequence: CDR1 MNHEY, CDR2 SMNVEV (reference sequence). The germline V and J ends were trimmed by 2 bases and 1 base, with 8 bases remaining between them. The CDR3 loop reads CASSLQDSNTEAFF. CDR3 in DNA: TGTGCCAGCAGTTTACAGGACTCGAACACTGAAGCTTTCTTT.

The chain has TRBV19 and TRBJ2-1, with 11 bases identical to TRBD2. With 5 bases clipped from V and 3 bases from J, the junction kept 6 bases outside the gene matches. This CDR3 region has 16 residues. The germline gives CDR1 LNHDA, CDR2 SQIVND (reference sequence). CDR3 protein: CASSSAGTSGYNEQFF. The CDR3 coding sequence is TGTGCCAGTAGTTCCGCTGGGACTAGCGGCTACAATGAGCAGTTCTTC.

This sequence joins TRBV5-1 and TRBJ1-2; the match to TRBD1 covers 7 bases. J was trimmed by 4 bases and V by 1 base; bases with no gene match: 7. The CDR3 has 15 residues. Germline-derived CDR1 and CDR2 are SGHRS and YFSETQ. DNA of the CDR3: TGCGCCAGCAGCTTGACCTTACAGGGGAGCTATGGCTACACCTTC. It encodes CASSLTLQGSYGYTF.

The chain links TRBV29-1 to TRBJ2-5, with 9 bases identical to TRBD1. V trimming: 6 bases; J trimming: 0 bases; junction bases outside the gene matches: 5. The CDR3 runs to 14 residues. Looked up from germline, CDR1 is SQVTM and CDR2 is ANQGSEA. CDR3 loop: CSVCRDRDQETQYF. The CDR3 region has the DNA TGCAGCGTCTGTAGGGACAGGGACCAAGAGACCCAGTACTTC. The variable domain in full, with the rest retrieved from reference TRBV29-1 and TRBJ2-5, is SAVISQKPSRDICQRGTSLTIQCQVDSQVTMMFWYRQQPGQSLTLIATANQGSEATYESGFVIDKFPISRPNLTFSTLTVSNMSPEDSSIYLCSVCRDRDQETQYFGPGTRLLVL.

The chain has TRBV5-1 and TRBJ1-2; TRBD1 matches 9 bases. Trimming took 4 bases from V and 8 from J; bases not matched to a gene: 6. CDR3 length: 13 amino acids. Germline CDR1 and CDR2: SGHRS and YFSETQ. The CDR3 reads CASSPTGGEGYTF. The CDR3, as DNA: TGCGCCAGCAGCCCGACAGGGGGTGAGGGCTACACCTTC. Full variable domain (remainder filled in from reference TRBV5-1 and TRBJ1-2): KAGVTQTPRYLIKTRGQQVTLSCSPISGHRSVSWYQQTPGQGLQFLFEYFSETQRNKGNFPGRFSGRQFSNSRSEMNVSTLELGDSALYLCASSPTGGEGYTFGSGTRLTVV.

The chain has TRBV6-6 and TRBJ1-1; TRBD1 is a possible D gene (5 bases). V lost 8 bases and J lost 9, with 16 bases in between. Germline CDR1 reads MNHNY; CDR2 reads SVGAGI (reference sequence). The CDR3 spans 12 residues. The CDR3 loop is CASAPETVKAFF. The CDR3 DNA reads as TGTGCCAGCGCTCCTGAGACAGTGAAAGCTTTCTTT.

V usage is TRBV7-2 and J usage is TRBJ2-7, with D possibly TRBD2 on 5 matching bases. Trimming left V 5 bases short and J 3 bases short, with 17 bases between. There are 15 residues in the CDR3. From germline, CDR1 is SGHTA and CDR2 FQGNSA. CDR3 protein: CASSPSASQHYEQYF. CDR3 DNA sequence: TGTGCCAGCAGCCCGAGCGCTAGCCAGCACTACGAGCAGTACTTC.

The table lists this clone with a count of one. This chain uses TRBV10-1 with TRBJ2-4; TRBD2 might be the D (6 bases). Germline CDR1 and CDR2: WNHNN and SYGVQD (reference sequence). This CDR3 is 14 amino acids long. Trimming cost V 0 bases and J 6 bases, with 9 bases left between them. The CDR3, as DNA: TGCGCCAGCAGTGAGTCAGGAGGGGTAAACATTCAGTACTTC. This gives the protein CASSESGGVNIQYF.

The chain recombines TRBV25-1 with TRBJ1-5, with 7 nucleotides matching TRBD1. V shed 4 bases and J 7 bases; nucleotides not matched to a gene: 7. This CDR3 spans 14 amino acids. CDR1 and CDR2 (germline): MGHDK, SYGVNS. CDR3 nucleotide sequence: TGTGCCAGCAGTGGGACAGGCACGGCACAGCCCCAGCATTTT. Protein sequence: CASSGTGTAQPQHF.

The rearrangement joins TRBV5-5 to TRBJ2-7, with D possibly being TRBD1 (6 bases). Germline V lookup: CDR1 SGHKS, CDR2 YYEKEE (reference sequence). With 0 bases removed from V and 2 bases from J, the gap between germline ends came to 12 bases. This CDR3 comprises 15 residues. CDR3 residues: CASSLAGTQTYEQYF. The CDR3 nucleotides are TGTGCCAGCAGCTTGGCCGGGACACAAACCTACGAGCAGTACTTC.

DNA of the CDR3: TGTGCCAGCAGCCCAAAGAGGGCTGATACGCAGTATTTT. It translates to CASSPKRADTQYF. The genes are TRBV14 and TRBJ2-3; perhaps TRBD2 as D (5 bases). Germline V gene lookup returns CDR1 SGHDN and CDR2 FVKESK. The CDR3 is 13 residues long. The V end was cut by 4 bases, the J end by 6 bases, with 11 bases between.

V gene TRBV21-1 combines with J gene TRBJ2-7; TRBD2 reflects the table's D call only, with no check against the DNA. TRBV21-1 is a pseudogene segment. The CDR3 totals 18 residues. DNA of the CDR3: TGTGCCAGCAGCAAAGTTGAGGGCCCATACCCTACCTCCTACGAGCAGTACTTC. Translation gives CASSKVEGPYPTSYEQYF.

This clone occurred once. V usage is TRBV7-9 and J usage is TRBJ2-3, with TRBD1 as a possible D gene (6 bases). Trimming took off 3 bases at V and 4 bases at J, with 8 bases between the two ends. In germline, CDR1 is SEHNR, CDR2 FQNEAQ (reference sequence). The CDR3 runs 13 residues. CDR3 in DNA: TGTGCCAGCAGCTTGACAGGTTCAGATACGCAGTATTTT. This translates into CASSLTGSDTQYF. Variable domain in full (rest from reference TRBV7-9 and TRBJ2-3): DTGVSQNPRHKITKRGQNVTFRCDPISEHNRLYWYRQTLGQGPEFLTYFQNEAQLEKSRLLSDRFSAERPKGSFSTLEIQRTEQGDSAMYLCASSLTGSDTQYFGPGTRLTVL.

The rearrangement uses TRBV28 and TRBJ1-1; the match to TRBD1 covers 7 bases. J lost 0 bases, V lost 5 bases, and 12 bases had no gene match. Germline assignment: CDR1 MDHEN and CDR2 SYDVKM. CDR3 length: 17 amino acids. The CDR3 here is CASSRSGQLFMNTEAFF. For the CDR3, the DNA is TGTGCCAGCAGTCGCTCGGGACAGCTTTTTATGAACACTGAAGCTTTCTTT.